This T cell receptor (beta chain) stems from a study of T cell clones after liver transplantation. CDR1 and CDR2 from the germline V gene are MNHNS and SASEGT. The CDR3 is made up of 14 amino acids. With 6 bases removed from V and 8 bases from J, the gap between germline ends came to 16 bases. The assay was immunoSEQ multiplex PCR, and TCRdb's table has in-frame clones only and misses some. The data contain 50,000 or so clones, about 69% of them singletons. The receptor was derived from a human patient who received a liver transplant. Part of the T cells may come from the graft donor. This chain links TRBV6-1 with TRBJ1-4; TRBD1 is a possible D gene (6 bases). The sample was CD4+ T cells from blood, taken about 56 months after liver transplant. The CDR3 sequence is CASRKRQDREKLFF. The CDR3 DNA is TGTGCCAGCAGGAAACGACAGGACCGAGAAAAACTGTTTTTT.